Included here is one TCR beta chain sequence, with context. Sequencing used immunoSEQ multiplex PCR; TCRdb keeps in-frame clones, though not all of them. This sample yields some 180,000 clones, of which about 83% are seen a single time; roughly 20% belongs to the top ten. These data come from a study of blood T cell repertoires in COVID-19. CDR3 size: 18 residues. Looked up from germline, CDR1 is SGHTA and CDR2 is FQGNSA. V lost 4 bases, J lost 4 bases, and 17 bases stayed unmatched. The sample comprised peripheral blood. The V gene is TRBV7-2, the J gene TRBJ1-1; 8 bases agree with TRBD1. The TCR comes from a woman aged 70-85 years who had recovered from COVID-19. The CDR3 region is CASSWRFSGTGGGTEAFF. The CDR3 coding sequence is TGTGCCAGCAGCTGGCGGTTTAGTGGGACAGGTGGGGGCACTGAAGCTTTCTTT.